The rows below give T cell receptor beta chains drawn from one sample of a study of cytomegalovirus exposure and HLA in healthy donors. Measured with immunoSEQ multiplex PCR; TCRdb has only the in-frame clones, and not every one. This table has more than 140,000 clones, around three fifths appearing once. Sequencing was carried out using PBMCs. These receptors came from a woman aged 25 to 39 in good health and CMV-seropositive. Each CDR3 is given with its conserved first and last residue. Each record gives: J gene, V gene, D gene, clone size, CDR3 protein, CDR3 DNA. A D gene is named only where the DNA matches it firmly. Clone sizes are given selectively: once, few, many, or a class where the clone is expanded.

J gene: TRBJ2-7
V gene: TRBV7-2
D gene: TRBD2
clone size: -
CDR3 protein: CASSFTSGGYEQYF
CDR3 DNA: TGTGCCAGCAGCTTTACAAGCGGGGGCTACGAGCAGTACTTC

J gene: TRBJ1-2
V gene: TRBV11-2
D gene: -
clone size: few
CDR3 protein: CASSLGGGYTF
CDR3 DNA: TGTGCCAGCAGCCTGGGAGGCGGCTACACCTTC

J gene: TRBJ1-1
V gene: TRBV5-1
D gene: -
clone size: -
CDR3 protein: CASSSTRWDNMNTEAFF
CDR3 DNA: TGCGCCAGCAGCTCAACGCGCTGGGACAACATGAACACTGAAGCTTTCTTT

J gene: TRBJ1-6
V gene: TRBV7-3
D gene: TRBD1
clone size: few
CDR3 protein: CASSLRGQGFNSPLHF
CDR3 DNA: TGTGCCAGCAGCTTAAGGGGACAGGGTTTTAATTCACCCCTCCACTTT

J gene: TRBJ1-2
V gene: TRBV6-5
D gene: -
clone size: once
CDR3 protein: CASSYSGGHYGYTF
CDR3 DNA: TGTGCCAGCAGTTACTCGGGGGGACACTATGGCTACACCTTC

J gene: TRBJ1-1
V gene: TRBV10-3
D gene: -
clone size: -
CDR3 protein: CAISEGQGMNTEAFF
CDR3 DNA: TGTGCCATCAGTGAGGGGCAGGGTATGAACACTGAAGCTTTCTTT

J gene: TRBJ1-6
V gene: TRBV7-8
D gene: TRBD1
clone size: -
CDR3 protein: CASSLGTGRSPLHF
CDR3 DNA: TGTGCCAGCAGCTTAGGGACAGGGCGATCACCCCTCCACTTT

J gene: TRBJ1-2
V gene: TRBV15
D gene: TRBD1
clone size: few
CDR3 protein: CATSGDRGNYGYTF
CDR3 DNA: TGTGCCACCAGCGGTGACAGGGGGAACTATGGCTACACCTTC

J gene: TRBJ1-2
V gene: TRBV19
D gene: -
clone size: -
CDR3 protein: CASTTKADLLNNRYGYTF
CDR3 DNA: TGTGCCAGTACCACGAAGGCGGATCTCCTTAATAACCGCTATGGCTACACCTTC

J gene: TRBJ2-1
V gene: TRBV5-6
D gene: TRBD2
clone size: -
CDR3 protein: CASIGRAGAGDEQFF
CDR3 DNA: TGTGCCAGCATCGGAAGAGCGGGAGCAGGAGATGAGCAGTTCTTC